Below, 18 T cell receptor beta chains from the same sample are listed, as sequenced in a study of regulatory T cells in long-lasting Graves disease. Both iRepertoire HTBI primers and Arm-PCR of CDR3 regions were used to build the TCR beta libraries. TCRdb independently ran MiXCR on the multiplex PCR reads; one entry per CDR3 protein. Of more than 400,000 distinct CDR3 sequences listed, 16% were seen once; the top ten hold 12%. Time point denoted: newly diagnosed GD, antithyroid drugs for less than 3 months. RNA isolated from PBMCs was used to make the TCR library. These data were also filed under a second study, of T cells in Graves' hyperthyroidism and ophthalmopathy.

This material consisted of peripheral blood mononuclear cells (PBMCs), taken at new diagnosis, from a patient treated with antithyroid drugs. The receptors were sampled from a man aged 35 to 55 with Graves disease.

The chain recombines TRBV19 with TRBJ2-1; TRBD2 matches 12 bases. The CDR3 is 16 residues long. V lost 6 bases to trimming and J lost 12 bases; unmatched junction nucleotides: 15. CDR1 and CDR2 from the germline V gene are LNHDA and SQIVND (reference sequence). CDR3 loop: CASSIPGTSGSLPQFF. Here the CDR3 DNA reads TGTGCCAGTAGCATTCCCGGGACTAGCGGGTCCCTACCGCAGTTCTTC.

To note about this clonotype: This could be a read error, since a much larger clone is one nucleotide away. The V gene is TRBV20-1, the J gene TRBJ1-4; 9 positions agree with TRBD1. The V gene's germline CDR1 is DFQATT and CDR2 SNEGSKA (reference sequence). There are 15 residues in the CDR3. After removal of 6 bases from V and 2 bases from J, the junction contained 7 bases not matched to a gene. CDR3: CSAADRGFTNEKLFF. Here the CDR3 DNA reads TGCAGTGCCGCGGACAGGGGTTTTACTAATGAAAAACTGTTTTTT.

This clonotype has a handful of counts. V is TRBV3-1 and J is TRBJ1-6; possible D gene TRBD1, 5 bases. The V gene's germline CDR1 is LGHDT and CDR2 YNNKEL (reference sequence). Trimming took off 5 bases at V and 5 bases at J, with 10 bases between the two ends. The CDR3 consists of 14 residues. The CDR3 region has the DNA TGTGCCAGCAGCTGGACATCTAATAATTCACCCCTCCACTTT. Its protein product is CASSWTSNNSPLHF. Together with reference TRBV3-1 and TRBJ1-6, the CDR3 gives the full variable domain: DTAVSQTPKYLVTQMGNDKSIKCEQNLGHDTMYWYKQDSKKFLKIMFSYNNKELIINETVPNRFSPKSPDKAHLNLHINSLELGDSAVYFCASSWTSNNSPLHFGNGTRLTVT.

On this clonotype: Its ends do not fully match the called genes, so a read error is possible. The rearrangement joins TRBV7-2 to TRBJ1-1; D is undetermined. This CDR3 is built from 13 residues. Germline CDR1 is SGHTA and CDR2 is FQGNSA. The CDR3 reads CASSFSVNTDAFF. Written as DNA, the CDR3 is TGTGCCAGCAGCTTCAGCGTGAACACTGATGCTTTCTTT.

This clonotype was detected ten times or more. This chain connects TRBV28 to TRBJ1-5; no clear D gene. The CDR3 covers 14 residues. Trimming left V 2 bases short and J 8 bases short, with 13 bases between. Germline V gene data show CDR1 as MDHEN and CDR2 as SYDVKM. The CDR3 nucleotides read TGTGCCAGCAGTTTAGACGGAGGGAGAAAGCCCCAGCATTTT. The encoded protein is CASSLDGGRKPQHF.

This clonotype was recorded many times. The chain couples TRBV5-1 to TRBJ2-3, with D perhaps matching TRBD1 or TRBD2 (6 bases each). CDR3 length equals 13 residues. Trimming removed 4 bases from V and 5 bases from J, with 11 bases in between. Germline-derived CDR1 and CDR2 are SGHRS and YFSETQ. The CDR3 region is CASSRGTKDTQYF. The CDR3 DNA reads TGCGCCAGCAGCCGCGGGACAAAAGATACGCAGTATTTT.

Only a few counts were recorded for this clonotype. CDR3 coding DNA: TGTGCCAGCAGCTTGAGTAGCGGGAGAAACGAGCAGTACTTC. Translation: CASSLSSGRNEQYF. The chain combines TRBV7-3 with TRBJ2-7, with TRBD2 identical over 9 bases. Germline loops: CDR1 SGHTA, CDR2 FQGTGA. Unmatched junction bases numbered 5, after V lost 3 bases and J lost 5 bases. The CDR3 sequence is 14 residues long. Filled out from reference TRBV7-3 and TRBJ2-7, the complete variable domain reads GAGVSQTPSNKVTEKGKYVELRCDPISGHTALYWYRQSLGQGPEFLIYFQGTGAADDSGLPNDRFFAVRPEGSVSTLKIQRTERGDSAVYLCASSLSSGRNEQYFGPGTRLTVT.

This clonotype was detected only a few times. V gene TRBV28 combines with J gene TRBJ2-7; D remains ambiguous. Germline V gene data show CDR1 as MDHEN and CDR2 as SYDVKM. Trimming removed 3 bases from V and 2 bases from J, with 5 bases in between. The CDR3 is 12 residues long. The CDR3 DNA is TGTGCCAGCAGTTTTGTGCCCTACGAGCAGTACTTC. Residues: CASSFVPYEQYF.

This clonotype was seen at least ten times. The rearrangement uses TRBV12-3 or TRBV12-4 and TRBJ2-1, with 10 nucleotides matching TRBD2. The CDR3 spans 15 residues. V gave up 5 bases and J gave up 7 bases; unmatched junction bases: 8. For the CDR3, the DNA is TGTGCCAGCAGTGGGGGACTAGCGAGAGGTAATGAGCAGTTCTTC. Amino acids: CASSGGLARGNEQFF.

V usage is TRBV12-3 or TRBV12-4 and J usage is TRBJ2-1, with 8 nucleotides matching TRBD1. CDR3 length: 15 residues. J was trimmed by 7 bases and V by 5 bases; bases with no gene match: 10. This CDR3 reads CASSPRQGSRNEQFF. The DNA of the CDR3 is TGTGCCAGCAGTCCCCGACAGGGGAGTAGAAATGAGCAGTTCTTC.

The chain combines TRBV15 with TRBJ1-1; D call uncertain. The CDR3 is made up of 12 amino acids. V dropped 0 bases and J dropped 8 bases, with 7 bases sitting between them. Germline-derived CDR1 and CDR2 are LNHNV and YYDKDF (reference sequence). CDR3 sequence: CATSRDIGEAFF. As DNA, the CDR3 is TGTGCCACCAGCAGAGATATAGGGGAAGCTTTCTTT.

This clonotype was observed a few times. The V and J genes are TRBV6-1 and TRBJ2-2; a weak D match, TRBD1 (6 bases). V lost 6 bases and J 4 bases, leaving 15 bases between the germline ends. The CDR3 is 15 amino acids. Germline CDR1 and CDR2: MNHNS and SASEGT. CDR3 DNA: TGTGCCAGCAGCCTAGTTGAAGGGGGCACCGGGGAGCTGTTTTTT. Amino acids: CASSLVEGGTGELFF.

This clonotype was detected ten times or more. The chain carries TRBV14 and TRBJ2-7; 8 bases align to TRBD1. V lost 4 bases and J lost 0; bases outside the gene matches: 2. The CDR3 has 14 residues. Germline CDR1 and CDR2: SGHDN and FVKESK. The CDR3 reads CASSPQGASYEQYF. CDR3 bases: TGTGCCAGCAGCCCGCAGGGGGCCTCCTACGAGCAGTACTTC.

This clonotype has just a few counts. This chain connects TRBV25-1 to TRBJ2-7; the match to TRBD1 covers 8 bases. The CDR3 consists of 12 residues. Germline values: CDR1 MGHDK, CDR2 SYGVNS. V shed 7 bases and J 7 bases; nucleotides not matched to a gene: 6. DNA for the CDR3: TGTGCCAGCAAGCAGGGGGCGCGTGAGCAGTACTTC. It is translated as CASKQGAREQYF.

The genes are TRBV15 and TRBJ1-2; D possibly corresponds to TRBD1 (6 bases). There are 14 residues in the CDR3. The V gene lost 3 bases and the J gene lost 5 bases, with 13 bases spanning the gap. CDR1 is LNHNV and CDR2 is YYDKDF in the germline V gene (reference sequence). CDR3 in DNA: TGTGCCACCAGCAGGGTACAGGGCTGGTATGGCTACACCTTC. Translating it yields CATSRVQGWYGYTF.

This clonotype has a count of ten or more. The CDR3 nucleotides read TGTGCCAGCAGTGAATCACCATCCGCAGATACGCAGTATTTT. Residues: CASSESPSADTQYF. The gene calls are TRBV2 and TRBJ2-3, with no clear D. The CDR3 covers 14 residues. Germline CDR1 reads SNHLY; CDR2 reads FYNNEI. Trimming shortened V by 2 bases and J by 4 bases, and 10 bases separated the two germline ends.

Ten or more counts support this clonotype. CDR3 bases: TGTGCCAGCAGCCAAACGCGGGAGTTCGGAGAGACCCAGTACTTC. Protein sequence: CASSQTREFGETQYF. V usage is TRBV4-2 and J usage is TRBJ2-5; 7 bases align to TRBD2. This CDR3 has 15 amino acids. CDR1 is LGHNA, CDR2 YNFKEQ, per germline. V lost 2 bases, J lost 4 bases, and 7 bases stayed unmatched.

In its sample, this clonotype was seen many times. The rearrangement joins TRBV2 to TRBJ2-7, with D unclear. Trimming left V 10 bases short and J 2 bases short, with 12 bases between. CDR1 SNHLY and CDR2 FYNNEI come from the germline V gene. The CDR3 has 12 amino acids. As DNA, the CDR3 is TGTGCCACATCCCCGAGAGCCTACGAGCAGTACTTC. It encodes CATSPRAYEQYF. Full variable domain (outside the CDR3, taken from reference TRBV2 and TRBJ2-7): EPEVTQTPSHQVTQMGQEVILRCVPISNHLYFYWYRQILGQKVEFLVSFYNNEISEKSEIFDDQFSVERPDGSNFTLKIRSTKLEDSAMYFCATSPRAYEQYFGPGTRLTVT.